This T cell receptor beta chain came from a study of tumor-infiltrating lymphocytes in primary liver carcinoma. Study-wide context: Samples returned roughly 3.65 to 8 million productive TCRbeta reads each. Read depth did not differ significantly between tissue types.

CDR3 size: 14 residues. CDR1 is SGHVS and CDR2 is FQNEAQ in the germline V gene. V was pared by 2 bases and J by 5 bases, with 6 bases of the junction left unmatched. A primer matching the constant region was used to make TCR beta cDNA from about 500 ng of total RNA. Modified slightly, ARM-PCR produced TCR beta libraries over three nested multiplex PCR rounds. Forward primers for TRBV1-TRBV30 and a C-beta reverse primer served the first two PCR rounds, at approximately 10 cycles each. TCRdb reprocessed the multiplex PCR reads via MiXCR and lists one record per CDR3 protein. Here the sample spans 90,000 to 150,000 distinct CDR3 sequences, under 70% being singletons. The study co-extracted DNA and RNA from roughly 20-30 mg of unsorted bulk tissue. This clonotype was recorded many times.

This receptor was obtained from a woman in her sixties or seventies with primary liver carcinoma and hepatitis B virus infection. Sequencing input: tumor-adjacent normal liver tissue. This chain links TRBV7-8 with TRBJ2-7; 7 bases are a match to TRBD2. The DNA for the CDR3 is TGTGCCAGCAGCTTAACCGCGACTAGCCACGAGCAGTACTTC. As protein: CASSLTATSHEQYF.